This entry lists 17 T cell receptor beta chains sequenced from one sample in a study of cytomegalovirus exposure and HLA in healthy donors. Amplification used 60 Vbeta primers and 13 Jbeta primers. Generated by immunoSEQ multiplex PCR, the TCRdb table keeps only in-frame clones and is missing some. The sample comprises 90,000 to 120,000 clones, 77% of which are singletons, and more than 4% rests with the top ten. Sample: PBMCs. The origin of the receptors is a male donor in good health and CMV-seronegative.

The chain has TRBV18 and TRBJ2-7; D is ambiguous. The CDR3 runs to 13 residues. V lost 3 bases and J 2 bases, leaving 8 bases between the germline ends. The germline V gene has CDR1 KGHSH and CDR2 LQKENI. The CDR3 loop is CASSPTVAYEQYF. The CDR3, as DNA: TGTGCCAGCTCACCTACAGTGGCCTACGAGCAGTACTTC.

This clone was seen a single time. This rearrangement joins TRBV4-2 to TRBJ2-1; 12 bases agree with TRBD2. Germline loops: CDR1 LGHNA, CDR2 YNFKEQ. This CDR3 spans 17 amino acids. J lost 6 bases, V lost 4 bases, and 10 bases had no gene match. The CDR3 reads CASSPLLTSGSSNEQFF. In nucleotides, the CDR3 is TGTGCCAGCAGCCCACTCCTGACTAGCGGGAGTAGCAATGAGCAGTTCTTC.

About this clone: This same CDR3 is encoded by further DNA sequences in the sample. This rearrangement joins TRBV2 to TRBJ1-4; 10 bases agree with TRBD1. This CDR3 spans 15 amino acids. Germline CDR1 and CDR2: SNHLY and FYNNEI. The V segment lost 3 bases and the J segment 11 bases; nucleotides outside the gene matches: 9. The DNA for the CDR3 is TGTGCCAGCAGTGAGGCGGGGGACAGGGGAAGGAAACTGTTTTTT. This gives the protein CASSEAGDRGRKLFF.

This clone has a handful of counts. V usage is TRBV5-4 and J usage is TRBJ2-7; 12 bases fit TRBD2. The V and J ends lost 4 bases and 7 bases, in that order; junction bases with no gene match: 6. This CDR3 is built from 14 residues. The V gene's germline CDR1 is SGHNT and CDR2 YYREEE (reference sequence). The CDR3 loop is CASSGRLAGEEQYF. In nucleotides, the CDR3 is TGTGCCAGCAGCGGTCGACTAGCGGGAGAGGAGCAGTACTTC.

V usage is TRBV6-1 and J usage is TRBJ1-5, with no clear D. Trimming removed 5 bases at V and 4 bases at J, with 9 bases between. The V gene's germline CDR1 is MNHNS and CDR2 SASEGT. This CDR3 has 13 amino acids. CDR3 region: CASSIRHNQPQHF. CDR3 DNA sequence: TGTGCCAGCAGTATTCGACATAATCAGCCCCAGCATTTT.

This rearrangement joins TRBV4-2 to TRBJ2-6; D is perhaps TRBD1 (6 bases). The CDR3 runs 17 residues. Trimming shortened V by 6 bases and J by 6 bases, and 21 bases separated the two germline ends. Germline CDR1 reads LGHNA; CDR2 reads YNFKEQ. The CDR3 DNA is TGTGCCAGCAGTACAGGGTCCAATTTATTACTGGCCAACGTCCTGACTTTC. It encodes CASSTGSNLLLANVLTF.

This rearrangement joins TRBV4-1 to TRBJ2-5; TRBD1 is a possible D gene (5 bases). The DNA end is more similar to TRBJ2-7, so the J call may be wrong. The CDR3 extends over 14 amino acids. Looked up from germline, CDR1 is MGHRA and CDR2 is YSYEKL. CDR3 DNA sequence: TGCGCCAGCAGCCAAAACTTTCAGGGCAACGAGCAGTACTTC. This gives the protein CASSQNFQGNEQYF.

The chain carries TRBV5-1 and TRBJ1-1; the D gene is possibly TRBD1 (5 bases). CDR1 SGHRS and CDR2 YFSETQ come from the germline V gene. V dropped 0 bases and J dropped 3 bases, with 12 bases sitting between them. The CDR3 extends over 15 amino acids. This chain's CDR3 is CASSLGGGADTEAFF. CDR3 coding DNA: TGCGCCAGCAGCTTGGGAGGAGGGGCAGACACTGAAGCTTTCTTT. Supplemented by reference TRBV5-1 and TRBJ1-1, the full variable domain reads KAGVTQTPRYLIKTRGQQVTLSCSPISGHRSVSWYQQTPGQGLQFLFEYFSETQRNKGNFPGRFSGRQFSNSRSEMNVSTLELGDSALYLCASSLGGGADTEAFFGQGTRLTVV.

This clone was seen more than once but under ten times. The chain employs TRBV19 and TRBJ2-6; no definite D call. Germline loops: CDR1 LNHDA, CDR2 SQIVND (reference sequence). The CDR3 totals 16 residues. Trimming removed 8 bases at V and 0 bases at J, with 14 bases between. The CDR3 here is CASLSGLHSGANVLTF. CDR3 DNA: TGTGCCAGTTTGTCAGGCCTTCACTCTGGGGCCAACGTCCTGACTTTC.

Only one count was recorded for this clone. The chain couples TRBV30 to TRBJ2-7; TRBD2 matches at 9 bases. With 0 bases clipped from V and 4 bases from J, the junction kept 13 bases outside the gene matches. Germline CDR1 GTSNPN, CDR2 SVGIG (reference sequence). The CDR3 runs 17 residues. The CDR3 bases are TGTGCCTGGAGTGTACAGGCGGGAGGGCCGAAAGGATACGAGCAGTACTTC. It yields the protein CAWSVQAGGPKGYEQYF.

The chain has TRBV4-2 and TRBJ2-5; the D gene is possibly TRBD2 (5 bases). The tail of the sequence fits TRBJ2-7 better, so the J call may be wrong. This CDR3 comprises 16 residues. Germline V gene lookup returns CDR1 LGHNA and CDR2 YNFKEQ. Here the CDR3 DNA reads TGTGCCAGCAGCCAAGATCTAGGAACTAGCTCCTACGAGCAGTACTTC. It codes for CASSQDLGTSSYEQYF.

V usage is TRBV19 and J usage is TRBJ1-2, with 12 bases that match TRBD1. Germline V gene lookup returns CDR1 LNHDA and CDR2 SQIVND (reference sequence). The ends lost 5 bases at V and 6 bases at J; junction bases unmatched: 10. This CDR3 comprises 16 residues. The CDR3 protein is CASSPPGQGAVHGYTF. The CDR3 DNA sequence: TGTGCCAGTAGTCCGCCGGGACAGGGGGCAGTTCATGGCTACACCTTC.

This clone was detected a few times. J is TRBJ2-1 and V is TRBV15; a weak D match, TRBD1 (5 bases). The CDR3 has 12 amino acids. V was cut by 3 bases and J by 9 bases, with 9 bases left in between. CDR1 LNHNV and CDR2 YYDKDF come from the germline V gene (reference sequence). The CDR3 nucleotides read TGTGCCACCAGCAGGGGGCACGGTGAGCAGTTCTTC. This gives the protein CATSRGHGEQFF.

The chain employs TRBV6-1 and TRBJ2-5; 10 bases agree with TRBD1. The V and J ends lost 3 bases and 5 bases, in that order; junction bases with no gene match: 6. This CDR3 has 15 amino acids. CDR1 is MNHNS and CDR2 is SASEGT in the germline V gene. The CDR3 coding sequence is TGTGCCAGCAGTGAGGGGACAGGGGAGGCGGAGACCCAGTACTTC. It is translated as CASSEGTGEAETQYF.

The chain carries TRBV7-9 and TRBJ2-5; 7 nucleotides agree with TRBD2. The CDR3 has 14 residues. Trimming took 7 bases from V and 3 from J; bases not matched to a gene: 8. Germline V gene lookup returns CDR1 SEHNR and CDR2 FQNEAQ (reference sequence). The CDR3 DNA follows: TGTGCCAGCACCGAGGGAGGGCGGGAAGAGACCCAGTACTTC. It translates to CASTEGGREETQYF.

The chain couples TRBV5-5 to TRBJ1-3; no clear D gene. The CDR3 totals 15 residues. The ends were cut back, 0 bases at V and 2 bases at J, with 9 bases in the middle. CDR1 is SGHKS, CDR2 YYEKEE, per germline (reference sequence). The CDR3 DNA reads as TGTGCCAGCAGCTTGGAGCGGGAACCTGGAAACACCATATATTTT. It is translated as CASSLEREPGNTIYF.

V gene TRBV6-1 combines with J gene TRBJ1-1; 8 positions agree with TRBD1. V lost 4 bases and J lost 5; bases outside the gene matches: 9. This CDR3 is 15 amino acids long. From germline, CDR1 is MNHNS and CDR2 SASEGT. The CDR3 coding sequence is TGTGCCAGCAGTGTTGGAGACAGGGGATCAACTGAAGCTTTCTTT. Translated, it gives CASSVGDRGSTEAFF.